Listed here are 24 T cell receptor beta chains from one sample, sequenced in a study of T cell changes during pregnancy in multiple sclerosis. This table comes from immunoSEQ multiplex PCR, and its TCRdb copy is limited to in-frame clones, with some not included. The top ten clones hold approximately 2.8% of a sample with about 70,000 clones, over 80% of them seen once. This specimen consisted of CD8+ T cells from peripheral blood mononuclear cells, obtained in the third trimester of pregnancy. The receptor source for this set is a female donor in good health, enrolled as a control in a pregnancy study.

J is TRBJ1-2 and V is TRBV6-1; 8 bases match TRBD1. The V gene end was trimmed by 1 base and the J gene end by 5 bases; junction bases not matched to a gene: 0. Germline V gene lookup returns CDR1 MNHNS and CDR2 SASEGT. This CDR3 contains 13 residues. This chain's CDR3 is CASSEGTGYGYTF. The CDR3 nucleotides read TGTGCCAGCAGTGAAGGGACAGGGTATGGCTACACCTTC.

This chain joins TRBV7-9 and TRBJ1-1, with D possibly matching TRBD1 (6 bases). The CDR3 runs 17 residues. Trimming took 7 bases from V and 4 from J, leaving 25 bases between them. Looked up from germline, CDR1 is SEHNR and CDR2 is FQNEAQ (reference sequence). The CDR3 sequence is CASTIVIAGAMGTEAFF. CDR3 nucleotides: TGTGCCAGCACCATTGTCATTGCAGGGGCTATGGGCACTGAAGCTTTCTTT.

This sequence joins TRBV5-1 and TRBJ1-1; 8 positions agree with TRBD1. The CDR3 is made up of 18 amino acids. The V gene's germline CDR1 is SGHRS and CDR2 YFSETQ. The J segment lost 0 bases and the V segment lost 4 bases, leaving 14 bases of the junction unmatched. CDR3 in DNA: TGCGCCAGCAGCCTCCCCCCGGGACAGGTCCTCATGAACACTGAAGCTTTCTTT. As protein: CASSLPPGQVLMNTEAFF.

J is TRBJ1-1 and V is TRBV5-6, with 9 bases identical to TRBD1. The junction had 6 bases not matched to a gene; V was cut back by 3 bases and J by 6 bases. The length of the CDR3 is 14 residues. Germline CDR1 is SGHDT and CDR2 is YYEEEE. The CDR3 spells CASSSGQGFAEAFF. The CDR3 DNA is TGTGCCAGCAGCTCCGGACAGGGGTTCGCTGAAGCTTTCTTT.

V is TRBV2 and J is TRBJ2-7; TRBD1 matches 7 bases. CDR3 length: 14 amino acids. Looked up from germline, CDR1 is SNHLY and CDR2 is FYNNEI. V lost 4 bases and J lost 1; bases outside the gene matches: 4. The CDR3: CASSARDRSYEQYF. Written as DNA, the CDR3 is TGTGCCAGCAGTGCCCGGGACAGATCCTACGAGCAGTACTTC.

V gene TRBV15 combines with J gene TRBJ1-2; weak D call: TRBD1 (6 bases). Germline assignment: CDR1 LNHNV and CDR2 YYDKDF (reference sequence). V gave up 3 bases and J gave up 4 bases, with 18 bases separating them. The CDR3 contains 16 residues. In nucleotides, the CDR3 is TGTGCCACCAGCAGGCGACAGGCCCCAAGTCTCTATGGCTACACCTTC. Protein: CATSRRQAPSLYGYTF.

In nucleotides, the CDR3 is TGTGCCAGCAGCACAGGGGGCTACGAGCAGTACTTC. Translating gives CASSTGGYEQYF. The genes are TRBV4-2 and TRBJ2-7; 8 bases are shared with TRBD1. The CDR3 is 12 residues long. The junction had 0 bases not matched to a gene; V was cut back by 5 bases and J by 3 bases. Per germline, CDR1 LGHNA and CDR2 YNFKEQ.

The rearrangement joins TRBV29-1 to TRBJ2-7, with D unresolved. The CDR3 contains 12 residues. The germline V gene encodes CDR1 SQVTM and CDR2 ANQGSEA. V was clipped by 1 base and J by 4 bases, with 8 bases between them. The chain's CDR3 is CSVEGSEYEQYF. The CDR3 region has the DNA TGCAGCGTTGAAGGAAGTGAGTACGAGCAGTACTTC.

V gene TRBV5-1 combines with J gene TRBJ2-3; 12 bases fit TRBD2. The germline CDR1 and CDR2 sequences are SGHRS and YFSETQ. V dropped 2 bases and J dropped 4; count of bases not matched to a gene: 8. This CDR3 has 17 residues. This CDR3 is CASSLASGGASADTQYF. Written as DNA, the CDR3 is TGCGCCAGCAGCTTAGCTAGCGGGGGGGCCTCGGCAGATACGCAGTATTTT.

The V and J genes are TRBV5-4 and TRBJ2-7; D is uncertain. Germline V gene lookup returns CDR1 SGHNT and CDR2 YYREEE (reference sequence). CDR3 length: 13 amino acids. Trimming stripped 4 bases from V and 0 bases from J, with 8 bases between. The CDR3 loop is CASSPDNSYEQYF. DNA of the CDR3: TGTGCCAGCAGCCCTGACAACTCCTACGAGCAGTACTTC.

V gene TRBV27 combines with J gene TRBJ2-7; 7 bases are a match to TRBD1. The CDR3 contains 14 residues. Germline V gene sequence: CDR1 MNHEY, CDR2 SMNVEV (reference sequence). V trimming: 8 bases; J trimming: 0 bases; junction bases outside the gene matches: 7. In nucleotides, the CDR3 is TGTGCCAGCCGGCCCGGGACAGCCTCCTACGAGCAGTACTTC. It codes for CASRPGTASYEQYF.

V and J are TRBV6-5 and TRBJ1-2; no definite D call. Trimming shortened V by 2 bases and J by 6 bases, and 19 bases separated the two germline ends. Germline-derived CDR1 and CDR2 are MNHEY and SVGAGI. This CDR3 is built from 16 residues. CDR3 bases: TGTGCCAGCAGTTACGGGCAGATGCCGGGGTGGGATGGCTACACCTTC. This sequence encodes CASSYGQMPGWDGYTF.

This clone occurred once. The chain's CDR3 is CASSLGGDSPLHF. DNA for the CDR3: TGTGCCAGCAGCTTGGGGGGGGATTCACCCCTCCACTTT. The chain recombines TRBV7-9 with TRBJ1-6, with D possibly TRBD1 on 5 matching bases. V was shortened by 3 bases and J by 8 bases, with 8 bases between the two germline ends. The CDR3 totals 13 residues. Germline lookup yields CDR1 SEHNR and CDR2 FQNEAQ (reference sequence).

This chain links TRBV14 with TRBJ1-2, with TRBD1 matching 9 bases. Trimming removed 3 bases from V and 4 bases from J; junction bases left unmatched: 6. The CDR3 sequence is 15 residues long. The V gene's germline CDR1 is SGHDN and CDR2 FVKESK. The CDR3 region has the DNA TGTGCCAGCAGCCACGAACAGGGGGCAGGCTATGGCTACACCTTC. It encodes CASSHEQGAGYGYTF.

This chain connects TRBV6-5 to TRBJ2-2; a possible D gene is TRBD2 (6 bases). CDR1 and CDR2 from the germline V gene are MNHEY and SVGAGI. CDR3 size: 15 residues. With 5 bases removed from V and 0 bases from J, the gap between germline ends came to 10 bases. CDR3 bases: TGTGCCAGCAGTCTTAGGACTACGAACACCGGGGAGCTGTTTTTT. It codes for CASSLRTTNTGELFF.

The rearrangement links TRBV19 to TRBJ1-2; D uncertain. The CDR3 covers 15 residues. V was pared by 5 bases and J by 0 bases, with 13 bases between. Germline CDR1 is LNHDA and CDR2 is SQIVND (reference sequence). The CDR3 DNA sequence: TGTGCCAGTAGTTCATATCTAGGATCTAACTATGGCTACACCTTC. Translation gives CASSSYLGSNYGYTF.

V usage is TRBV7-9 and J usage is TRBJ2-1, with a weak D call TRBD2 (5 bases). Germline CDR1 and CDR2: SEHNR and FQNEAQ (reference sequence). Trimming stripped 2 bases from V and 14 bases from J, with 16 bases between. The length of the CDR3 is 13 residues. The CDR3 coding sequence is TGTGCCAGCAGCTTACCCGGGATACCTGTAGAGTTCTTC. Protein product: CASSLPGIPVEFF.

The V gene is TRBV7-2, the J gene TRBJ2-7; 7 positions match TRBD1. The CDR3 length is 16 residues. V was clipped by 3 bases and J by 2 bases; unmatched bases: 10. CDR1 is SGHTA and CDR2 is FQGNSA in the germline V gene. The DNA of the CDR3 is TGTGCCAGCAGCTTCGGGCCCGGACAGGTAACCTACGAGCAGTACTTC. It is translated as CASSFGPGQVTYEQYF.

The J gene is TRBJ2-5, the V gene TRBV5-6, with D perhaps matching TRBD2 (5 bases). Germline CDR1 SGHDT, CDR2 YYEEEE. There are 16 residues in the CDR3. Trimming stripped 1 base from V and 5 bases from J, with 18 bases between. The CDR3: CASSLFLEEDGETQYF. The CDR3 DNA is TGTGCCAGCAGCTTGTTCCTGGAGGAGGACGGGGAGACCCAGTACTTC.

This sequence joins TRBV29-1 and TRBJ2-7; 9 bases are a match to TRBD1. The CDR3 loop spans 16 amino acids. Per germline, CDR1 SQVTM and CDR2 ANQGSEA. V trimming: 3 bases; J trimming: 3 bases; junction bases outside the gene matches: 12. The CDR3 here is CSVEGEKQGAYYEQYF. The CDR3 DNA follows: TGCAGCGTTGAGGGGGAAAAACAGGGGGCCTACTACGAGCAGTACTTC.

V usage is TRBV27 and J usage is TRBJ1-2, with 10 bases lining up with TRBD1. With 5 bases clipped from V and 6 bases from J, the junction kept 6 bases outside the gene matches. The CDR3 length is 14 residues. The germline CDR1 and CDR2 sequences are MNHEY and SMNVEV (reference sequence). This CDR3 reads CASSPADRGHGYTF. The CDR3 coding sequence is TGTGCCAGCAGTCCTGCAGACAGGGGGCATGGCTACACCTTC.

The rearrangement joins TRBV27 to TRBJ1-6; D not certain. Trimming cost V 5 bases and J 6 bases, with 11 bases left between them. Germline values: CDR1 MNHEY, CDR2 SMNVEV (reference sequence). The CDR3 totals 14 residues. The CDR3 DNA reads TGTGCCAGCAGTCTAGAAAGGATTAATTCACCCCTCCACTTT. Amino acid sequence: CASSLERINSPLHF.

The chain recombines TRBV27 with TRBJ2-1, with D possibly being TRBD1 (6 bases). Germline V gene lookup returns CDR1 MNHEY and CDR2 SMNVEV (reference sequence). Trimming removed 8 bases from V and 8 bases from J, with 19 bases in between. This CDR3 is 14 amino acids long. The CDR3 spells CASRERGIVYEQFF. CDR3 nucleotides: TGTGCCAGCCGAGAGAGGGGGATCGTGTATGAGCAGTTCTTC.

The V gene is TRBV27, the J gene TRBJ1-2; D may be TRBD1 (6 bases). The CDR3 length is 15 residues. CDR1 MNHEY and CDR2 SMNVEV come from the germline V gene (reference sequence). The germline V and J ends were trimmed by 2 bases and 3 bases, with 13 bases remaining between them. The CDR3 DNA is TGTGCCAGCAGTTTAGGCCCAGGGACACACTATGGCTACACCTTC. Encoded protein: CASSLGPGTHYGYTF.